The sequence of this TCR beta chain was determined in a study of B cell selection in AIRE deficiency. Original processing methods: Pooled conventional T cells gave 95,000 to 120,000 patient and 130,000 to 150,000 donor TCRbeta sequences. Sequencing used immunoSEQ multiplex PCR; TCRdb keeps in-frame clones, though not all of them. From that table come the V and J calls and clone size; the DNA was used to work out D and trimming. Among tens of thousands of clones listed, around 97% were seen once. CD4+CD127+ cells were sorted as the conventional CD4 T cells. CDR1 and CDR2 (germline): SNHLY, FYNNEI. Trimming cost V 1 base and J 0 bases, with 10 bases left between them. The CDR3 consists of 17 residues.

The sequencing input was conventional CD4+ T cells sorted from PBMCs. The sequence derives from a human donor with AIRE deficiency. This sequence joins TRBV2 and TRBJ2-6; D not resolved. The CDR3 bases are TGTGCCAGCAGTGAAGACCAGACGGACTCTGGGGCCAACGTCCTGACTTTC. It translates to CASSEDQTDSGANVLTF.